A selection of T cell receptor beta chains follows, all from one sample in a study of cytomegalovirus exposure and HLA in healthy donors. Generated by immunoSEQ multiplex PCR, the TCRdb table keeps only in-frame clones and is missing some. The repertoire holds approximately 150,000 clones, with roughly four fifths as singletons. Sequenced: PBMCs. These receptors all stem from a man aged 50 to 59 in good health and CMV-seropositive. CDR3s include the opening cysteine and the closing phenylalanine or tryptophan. Fields, in order: V gene, D gene, J gene, clone size, CDR3 protein, CDR3 DNA. A D gene is named only where the DNA matches it firmly. Not every row has a clone size; where given, it reads once, few, many or a size class.

v_call: TRBV7-9; d_call: NA; j_call: TRBJ2-1; clone_size: few; cdr3_aa: CASSQYAGRSYNEQFF; cdr3_nt: TGTGCCAGCAGCCAGTATGCGGGGAGGTCCTACAATGAGCAGTTCTTC
v_call: TRBV7-9; d_call: NA; j_call: TRBJ1-6; clone_size: NA; cdr3_aa: CASSSPSGRLHF; cdr3_nt: TGTGCCAGCAGCTCCCCTTCGGGTCGCCTCCACTTT
v_call: TRBV4-3; d_call: TRBD1; j_call: TRBJ1-1; clone_size: NA; cdr3_aa: CASTPGQGWTEAFF; cdr3_nt: TGCGCCAGCACCCCGGGACAGGGGTGGACTGAAGCTTTCTTT
v_call: TRBV9; d_call: NA; j_call: TRBJ1-1; clone_size: NA; cdr3_aa: CASSGGGVGSTEAFF; cdr3_nt: TGTGCCAGCAGCGGTGGGGGGGTGGGGAGCACTGAAGCTTTCTTT
v_call: TRBV15; d_call: NA; j_call: TRBJ1-5; clone_size: NA; cdr3_aa: CATSRDQGREPQHF; cdr3_nt: TGTGCCACCAGCAGAGATCAGGGGCGGGAGCCCCAGCATTTT
v_call: TRBV27; d_call: TRBD2; j_call: TRBJ2-1; clone_size: few; cdr3_aa: CASGLARGSNEQFF; cdr3_nt: TGTGCCAGCGGACTAGCACGGGGGAGCAATGAGCAGTTCTTC
v_call: TRBV10-2; d_call: TRBD1; j_call: TRBJ1-2; clone_size: once; cdr3_aa: CASRGQGSEHYGYTF; cdr3_nt: TGCGCCAGCAGGGGACAGGGCAGCGAGCACTATGGCTACACCTTC
v_call: TRBV7-9; d_call: TRBD2; j_call: TRBJ2-5; clone_size: NA; cdr3_aa: CASESLAGRETQYF; cdr3_nt: TGTGCCAGCGAATCACTAGCGGGTAGGGAGACCCAGTACTTC
v_call: TRBV5-1; d_call: NA; j_call: TRBJ1-1; clone_size: NA; cdr3_aa: CASSLAGLGNTEAFF; cdr3_nt: TGCGCCAGCAGTTTAGCAGGGTTGGGGAACACTGAAGCTTTCTTT
v_call: TRBV7-6; d_call: NA; j_call: TRBJ1-5; clone_size: NA; cdr3_aa: CASSLRPGGNQPQHF; cdr3_nt: TGTGCCAGCAGCTTAAGGCCGGGAGGCAATCAGCCCCAGCATTTT